These T cell receptor beta chains were read from a single sample in a study of CD8 T cells in Susac syndrome. TCRdb recomputed calls from the immunoSEQ multiplex PCR reads with MiXCR, one row per CDR3 protein. The sample has some 300,000 distinct CDR3 sequences; approximately 90% are singletons. Material for sequencing was CD8+ T cells from PBMCs. These receptors originate from a human donor with multiple sclerosis. The CDR3 runs from the conserved cysteine through the conserved F or W. The D gene is left open where the match is weak. Clone size is shown for a subset of rows, as once, few, many or a class of expanded clone.

>14|TRBJ2-1|TRBD2|TRBV20-1|-
CSARALAGVNEQFF
TGCAGTGCTAGAGCCCTAGCGGGAGTGAATGAGCAGTTCTTC
>15|TRBJ2-7|TRBD1|TRBV4-3|few
CASSQGTGPTYEQYF
TGCGCCAGCAGCCAAGGGACAGGGCCCACCTACGAGCAGTACTTC
>12|TRBJ2-1|-|TRBV4-3|-
CASSQVSHEQFF
TGCGCCAGCAGCCAAGTTTCCCATGAGCAGTTCTTC
>17|TRBJ1-3|TRBD1|TRBV14|once
CASSKRDSPLSGNTIYF
TGTGCCAGCAGCAAGCGGGACAGTCCTCTCTCTGGAAACACCATATATTTT
>14|TRBJ1-5|-|TRBV3-1|-
CANSQDLGWQPQHF
TGTGCCAACAGCCAAGATCTGGGCTGGCAGCCCCAGCATTTT
>15|TRBJ1-2|-|TRBV12-3/TRBV12-4|once
CASSPPVSSNYGYTF
TGTGCCAGCAGTCCCCCGGTCAGCTCTAACTATGGCTACACCTTC
>10|TRBJ1-1|-|TRBV2|-
CASRVNEAFF
TGTGCCAGCAGGGTAAATGAAGCTTTCTTT
>14|TRBJ2-1|TRBD2|TRBV29-1|-
CSDLAGGPWNEQFF
TGCAGCGACCTAGCGGGAGGGCCGTGGAATGAGCAGTTCTTC
>15|TRBJ2-1|-|TRBV14|-
CASSQGLSRYNEQFF
TGTGCCAGCAGCCAAGGCCTTAGCAGATACAATGAGCAGTTCTTC
>15|TRBJ1-2|-|TRBV15|-
CATSRGEQGLYGYTF
TGTGCCACCAGCAGAGGCGAACAGGGCCTTTATGGCTACACCTTC
>20|TRBJ2-7|-|TRBV9|-
CASPPRDSVLAVGPPGEQYF
TGTGCCAGCCCCCCCCGGGACAGTGTCCTAGCGGTGGGTCCCCCGGGGGAGCAGTACTTC
>13|TRBJ2-7|-|TRBV14|-
CASSHANSYEQYF
TGTGCCAGCAGCCATGCTAACAGCTACGAGCAGTACTTC
>13|TRBJ1-2|-|TRBV20-1|-
CSARGDRDYGYTF
TGCAGTGCTAGAGGTGACCGGGACTATGGCTACACCTTC
>13|TRBJ2-1|-|TRBV7-9|-
CASRLAPLDEQFF
TGTGCCAGCAGACTGGCCCCCCTTGATGAGCAGTTCTTC
>15|TRBJ2-6|-|TRBV6-5|-
CASFARFAGANVLTF
TGTGCCAGCTTCGCGAGGTTCGCTGGGGCCAACGTCCTGACTTTC
>15|TRBJ1-2|TRBD1|TRBV4-3|-
CASSQGAAGGYGYTF
TGCGCCAGCAGCCAAGGAGCCGCAGGGGGGTATGGCTACACCTTC
>13|TRBJ2-5|-|TRBV4-2|once
CASSQSIGETQYF
TGTGCCAGCAGCCAAAGTATAGGGGAGACCCAGTACTTC
>16|TRBJ2-1|-|TRBV13|-
CASSPTRDGSYNEQFF
TGTGCCAGCAGCCCTACCAGGGACGGCTCCTACAATGAGCAGTTCTTC
>18|TRBJ1-6|-|TRBV3-1|-
CASSQDLRDGGYNSPLHF
TGTGCCAGCAGCCAAGATCTTCGCGACGGTGGTTATAATTCACCCCTCCACTTT
>15|TRBJ2-7|TRBD1|TRBV7-6|-
CASSDTGQGYYEQYF
TGTGCCAGCAGCGACACCGGACAGGGCTACTACGAGCAGTACTTC
>15|TRBJ2-1|TRBD2|TRBV6-2/TRBV6-3|-
CASSDTSGSYNEQFF
TGTGCCAGCAGTGATACTAGCGGGTCGTACAATGAGCAGTTCTTC
>14|TRBJ2-7|-|TRBV9|-
CASSVRESSYEQYF
TGTGCCAGCAGCGTTCGTGAGAGCTCCTACGAGCAGTACTTC
>20|TRBJ2-1|TRBD2|TRBV20-1|-
CSARSLTGTSGQTSYNEQFF
TGCAGTGCGAGGTCTTTGACGGGGACTAGCGGGCAAACTTCCTACAATGAGCAGTTCTTC
>16|TRBJ2-3|TRBD2|TRBV6-2/TRBV6-3|-
CASSYSGLAGTDTQYF
TGTGCCAGCAGTTACTCGGGACTAGCAGGCACAGATACGCAGTATTTT
>14|TRBJ2-7|-|TRBV12-3/TRBV12-4|-
CASRKQGLEYEQYF
TGTGCCAGCAGGAAACAGGGTTTGGAGTACGAGCAGTACTTC
>13|TRBJ1-5|-|TRBV25-1|-
CASSETSGQPQHF
TGTGCCAGCAGTGAAACAAGTGGTCAGCCCCAGCATTTT
>15|TRBJ2-1|-|TRBV6-2/TRBV6-3|-
CASIWAQWPLNEQFF
TGTGCCAGCATATGGGCGCAATGGCCATTGAATGAGCAGTTCTTC
>17|TRBJ1-4|TRBD1|TRBV3-1|-
CASSSGTGRSAGEKLFF
TGTGCCAGCAGCTCTGGGACAGGGAGGTCTGCCGGTGAAAAACTGTTTTTT
>14|TRBJ2-7|TRBD1|TRBV28|-
CASTLPGQTDEQYF
TGTGCCAGCACTCTACCGGGACAGACGGACGAGCAGTACTTC
>15|TRBJ2-7|TRBD2|TRBV25-1|-
CASSFRAGGVYEQYF
TGTGCCAGCAGCTTCAGGGCGGGAGGAGTCTACGAGCAGTACTTC
>16|TRBJ1-1|TRBD1|TRBV7-2|-
CASSPTGTAFYTEAFF
TGTGCCAGCAGCCCTACAGGGACAGCCTTTTACACTGAAGCTTTCTTT
>13|TRBJ1-2|-|TRBV7-3|-
CASSPDSSYGYTF
TGTGCCAGCAGCCCCGACAGTTCCTATGGCTACACCTTC
>13|TRBJ1-1|-|TRBV4-2|once
CASSQDRQTEAFF
TGTGCCAGCAGCCAAGATCGACAGACTGAAGCTTTCTTT
>13|TRBJ1-2|-|TRBV20-1|once
CSAPLGVNYGYTF
TGCAGTGCCCCATTGGGGGTAAACTATGGCTACACCTTC
>15|TRBJ2-3|TRBD1|TRBV29-1|-
CSDFDDRGEGDTQYF
TGCAGCGATTTTGACGACAGGGGAGAGGGGGATACGCAGTATTTT
>14|TRBJ2-5|TRBD1|TRBV5-6|-
CASSFPTGGETQYF
TGTGCCAGCAGCTTTCCGACAGGGGGAGAGACCCAGTACTTC
>15|TRBJ2-1|TRBD2|TRBV19|-
CASRGTSGNYNEQFF
TGTGCCAGTAGGGGGACTAGCGGAAACTACAATGAGCAGTTCTTC
>12|TRBJ2-7|-|TRBV28|-
CASSLKSYEQYF
TGTGCCAGCAGTTTGAAGTCGTACGAGCAGTACTTC
>14|TRBJ2-1|-|TRBV12-3/TRBV12-4|-
CASSSTPGKSEQFF
TGTGCCAGCAGCTCTACCCCAGGGAAATCCGAGCAGTTCTTC
>14|TRBJ1-1|-|TRBV21-1|-
CASSKGSGRIEAFF
TGTGCCAGCAGCAAAGGTTCAGGGCGGATTGAAGCTTTCTTT